This T cell receptor beta chain was found in a study of shared clonotypes between healthy human individuals. Naivety among CD8 cells was defined by CD45RO negativity and positive CCR7 selection, thereby excluding terminally differentiated effector memory CD45RA+ cells. It was 200 ng DNA, approximately 28,000 T cell genomes, that sorted-subset replicate PCRs used. Here immunoSEQ multiplex PCR was the method, and the copy in TCRdb shows in-frame clones only, minus some. The sample lists approximately 2,200,000 clones, 90% to 95% occurring once. CDR1 is MDHEN and CDR2 is SYDVKM in the germline V gene. This CDR3 spans 14 amino acids. Trimming took off 3 bases at V and 4 bases at J, with 12 bases between the two ends.

J is TRBJ1-2 and V is TRBV28; D remains ambiguous. The clonotype originates from a young man in good health. Some clones in this sample may be carry-over from other donors' samples. Sequences were obtained from naive CD8+ T cells from PBMCs. The CDR3 loop reads CASSFSGDRYGYTF. The CDR3 DNA is TGTGCCAGCAGTTTTTCCGGGGATCGCTATGGCTACACCTTC.